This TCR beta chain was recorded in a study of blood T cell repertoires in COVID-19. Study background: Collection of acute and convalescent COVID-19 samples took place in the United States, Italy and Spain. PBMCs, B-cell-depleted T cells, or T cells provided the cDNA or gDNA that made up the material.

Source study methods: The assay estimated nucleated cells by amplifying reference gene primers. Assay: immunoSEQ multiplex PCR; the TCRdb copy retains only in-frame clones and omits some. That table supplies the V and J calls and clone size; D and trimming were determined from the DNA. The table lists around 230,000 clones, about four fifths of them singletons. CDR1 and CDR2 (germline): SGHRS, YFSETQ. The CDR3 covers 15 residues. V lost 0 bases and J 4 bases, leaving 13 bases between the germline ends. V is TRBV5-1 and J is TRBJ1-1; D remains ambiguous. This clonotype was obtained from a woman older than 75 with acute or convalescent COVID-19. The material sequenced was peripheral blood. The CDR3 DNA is TGCGCCAGCAGCTTGGTTGAGTGGAGGAGCACTGAAGCTTTCTTT. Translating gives CASSLVEWRSTEAFF.